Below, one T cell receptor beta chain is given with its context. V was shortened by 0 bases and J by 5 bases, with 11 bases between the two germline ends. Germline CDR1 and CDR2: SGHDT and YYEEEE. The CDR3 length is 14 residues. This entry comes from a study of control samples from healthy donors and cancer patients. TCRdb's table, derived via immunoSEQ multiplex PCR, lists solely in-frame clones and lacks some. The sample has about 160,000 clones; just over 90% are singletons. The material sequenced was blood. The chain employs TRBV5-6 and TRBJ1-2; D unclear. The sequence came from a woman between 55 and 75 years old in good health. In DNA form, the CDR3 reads TGTGCCAGCAGCTTGGGCAGAACCGCTTATGGCTACACCTTC. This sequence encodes CASSLGRTAYGYTF.